These 17 T cell receptor beta chains were sequenced from one sample in a study of beta chain features in type 1 diabetes. Study results and caveats: TCRB CDR3s were moderately but significantly shorter in Type 1 diabetes patients in all four CD4+ subsets.

TCRB transcripts that were expressed got sequenced, as all of the isolated RNA had been reverse transcribed. Sequencing used immunoSEQ multiplex PCR; TCRdb keeps in-frame clones, though not all of them. This table has about 700,000 clones, roughly 13% appearing once. Their antigens are not known. Sequences were obtained from naive CD4+ T cells from blood. These receptors were taken from a man in his late teens or twenties with type 1 diabetes.

This rearrangement joins TRBV30 to TRBJ1-3; D is undetermined. Germline CDR1 is GTSNPN and CDR2 is SVGIG (reference sequence). The CDR3 loop spans 15 amino acids. Trimming took 1 base from V and 0 from J, leaving 10 bases between them. The CDR3: CAWSAYQDSGNTIYF. The CDR3 DNA reads as TGTGCCTGGAGTGCATATCAGGACTCTGGAAACACCATATATTTT.

This chain links TRBV20-1 with TRBJ1-1; D not certain. There are 11 residues in the CDR3. V was trimmed by 6 bases and J by 2 bases, leaving 7 bases between them. Germline V gene lookup returns CDR1 DFQATT and CDR2 SNEGSKA (reference sequence). The CDR3 bases are TGCAGTGCCCAAGCCAACACTGAAGCTTTCTTT. Its protein product is CSAQANTEAFF.

The chain recombines TRBV7-9 with TRBJ1-4; D is undetermined. The germline V gene encodes CDR1 SEHNR and CDR2 FQNEAQ (reference sequence). V shed 5 bases and J shed 0 bases, with 7 bases lying between them. CDR3 size: 14 residues. CDR3 residues: CASSRPPTNEKLFF. CDR3 DNA: TGTGCCAGCAGCCGACCCCCAACTAATGAAAAACTGTTTTTT.

This clone was detected only a few times. The CDR3 coding sequence is TGTGCCAGCAGTTACTCGATTGTTGCCAGCTCCTACGAGCAGTACTTC. Translation: CASSYSIVASSYEQYF. The chain links TRBV6-5 to TRBJ2-7; D not resolved. The CDR3 length is 16 residues. The germline V gene has CDR1 MNHEY and CDR2 SVGAGI. The V gene lost 0 bases and the J gene lost 0 bases, with 12 bases spanning the gap.

This clone was detected only a few times. This chain uses TRBV10-3 with TRBJ2-2, with D maybe TRBD1 (6 bases). The CDR3 consists of 16 residues. V lost 7 bases, J lost 3 bases, and 18 bases lay in between. The V gene's germline CDR1 is ENHRY and CDR2 SYGVKD. Written as DNA, the CDR3 is TGTGCCATCACCGGGACACTCGAACGGGACACCGGGGAGCTGTTTTTT. Its translation: CAITGTLERDTGELFF.

This clone was counted a few times. The chain links TRBV28 to TRBJ1-2; D is unresolved. V was clipped by 5 bases and J by 0 bases, with 19 bases between them. Germline-derived CDR1 and CDR2 are MDHEN and SYDVKM. The CDR3 has 17 residues. CDR3 sequence reads: CASSQGLQETTNYGYTF. The CDR3 nucleotides read TGTGCCAGCAGTCAAGGATTGCAGGAGACTACTAACTATGGCTACACCTTC.

The sample holds a few counts of this clone. V and J are TRBV2 and TRBJ2-5, with 12 bases identical to TRBD2. The CDR3 is made up of 19 amino acids. Germline CDR1 and CDR2: SNHLY and FYNNEI. V lost 3 bases, J lost 2 bases, and 13 bases stayed unmatched. The CDR3 DNA follows: TGTGCCAGCAGTGAGTCCAACGACCCCGGACTAGCGGGGCAAGAGACCCAGTACTTC. Its translation: CASSESNDPGLAGQETQYF.

The CDR3 region has the DNA TGTGCCACCTCCCGGACAGCCAACACTGAAGCTTTCTTT. Its translation is CATSRTANTEAFF. The chain is built from TRBV7-9 and TRBJ1-1, with TRBD1 as a possible D gene (6 bases). The V end lost 10 bases, the J end lost 2 bases, and 14 bases lay between the germline ends. CDR1 is SEHNR, CDR2 FQNEAQ, per germline (reference sequence). The CDR3 is 13 residues long.

The chain links TRBV6-5 to TRBJ2-7; 10 bases agree with TRBD1. Germline V gene data show CDR1 as MNHEY and CDR2 as SVGAGI. Trimming took 5 bases from V and 4 from J; bases not matched to a gene: 8. The CDR3 is made up of 15 amino acids. The CDR3 sequence is CASSPTTGGGYEQYF. CDR3 bases: TGTGCCAGCAGTCCTACGACAGGGGGCGGTTACGAGCAGTACTTC.

Turning to this clone: The sample contains more than one DNA sequence encoding this CDR3. V usage is TRBV18 and J usage is TRBJ1-1; D is ambiguous. CDR1 is KGHSH and CDR2 is LQKENI in the germline V gene. V was pared by 2 bases and J by 0 bases, with 4 bases between. The CDR3 consists of 13 residues. The CDR3 DNA follows: TGTGCCAGCTCACCAGGGATGAACACTGAAGCTTTCTTT. This codes for CASSPGMNTEAFF.

Only a few counts were recorded for this clone. The V and J genes are TRBV7-6 and TRBJ2-1, with a tentative D call TRBD2 (6 bases). The CDR3 runs to 15 residues. Between the trimmed V and J ends, which lost 5 bases and 4 bases, there was a span of 15 bases. Germline V gene lookup returns CDR1 SGHVS and CDR2 FNYEAQ. The CDR3 reads CASSLSRGMYNEQFF. DNA of the CDR3: TGTGCCAGCAGCCTCAGCCGGGGGATGTACAATGAGCAGTTCTTC.

This clone has more than one count but fewer than ten. This chain links TRBV9 with TRBJ2-7, with 8 bases fitting TRBD1. The CDR3 has 15 amino acids. Germline CDR1 is SGDLS and CDR2 is YYNGEE. V shed 2 bases, J shed 2 bases, and the junction held 6 bases outside the gene matches. CDR3 coding DNA: TGTGCCAGCAGCGTCGGACAGGGATCCCCCTACGAGCAGTACTTC. Translated: CASSVGQGSPYEQYF. Drawing the rest from reference TRBV9 and TRBJ2-7, the complete variable domain is DSGVTQTPKHLITATGQRVTLRCSPRSGDLSVYWYQQSLDQGLQFLIQYYNGEERAKGNILERFSAQQFPDLHSELNLSSLELGDSALYFCASSVGQGSPYEQYFGPGTRLTVT.

The chain links TRBV28 to TRBJ1-2, with 8 bases matching TRBD1. Germline loops: CDR1 MDHEN, CDR2 SYDVKM. With 8 bases clipped from V and 1 base from J, the junction kept 6 bases outside the gene matches. The CDR3 has 14 residues. In DNA, the CDR3 is TGTGCCAGCGGCCGGGACAGGATTAACTATGGCTACACCTTC. It codes for CASGRDRINYGYTF.

This clone was observed a handful of times. CDR3 sequence: CASSLYGTDSYEQYF. Written as DNA, the CDR3 is TGTGCCAGCAGTTTATATGGGACGGACTCCTACGAGCAGTACTTC. The chain couples TRBV28 to TRBJ2-7; D may be TRBD1 or TRBD2 (5 bases each). The CDR3 contains 15 residues. CDR1 MDHEN and CDR2 SYDVKM come from the germline V gene. V was clipped by 1 base and J by 0 bases, with 10 bases between them.

The chain uses TRBV5-6 and TRBJ1-6; 9 bases match TRBD1. The CDR3 is 15 amino acids. Germline V gene lookup returns CDR1 SGHDT and CDR2 YYEEEE. The ends lost 4 bases at V and 9 bases at J; junction bases unmatched: 8. The CDR3 DNA reads as TGTGCCAGCAGCCATAGGACAGGGGTGGGTTCACCCCTCCACTTT. Translated: CASSHRTGVGSPLHF.

The gene calls are TRBV7-2 and TRBJ2-1, with D perhaps being TRBD1 or TRBD2 (5 bases each). The germline V gene encodes CDR1 SGHTA and CDR2 FQGNSA. The CDR3 sequence is 16 residues long. V lost 1 base and J lost 7, with 17 bases in between. The CDR3 DNA reads TGTGCCAGCAGCTTAGGCCCAGGGATAGAGGGGAATGAGCAGTTCTTC. This codes for CASSLGPGIEGNEQFF.

This clone was detected a few times. The V gene is TRBV7-9, the J gene TRBJ1-1; D not resolved. The CDR3 extends over 14 amino acids. V lost 5 bases to trimming and J lost 0 bases, with 10 bases between them. The germline V gene encodes CDR1 SEHNR and CDR2 FQNEAQ (reference sequence). CDR3: CASSRDFMNTEAFF. The CDR3 DNA sequence: TGTGCCAGCAGCCGAGACTTCATGAACACTGAAGCTTTCTTT.